The source of this T cell receptor (beta chain) is a study of STAT5B mutations in CD4+ large granular lymphocyte leukemia. In the study overall: Healthy donors showed HLA-associated enrichment of the CDR3 'QG' motif.

Points from the study as a whole: Patient CD4-sorted repertoires stayed more clonal than healthy ones after leukemic-clone removal. Main leukemic clonotypes were patient-specific, but roughly 25% appeared at low frequency elsewhere. Top patient clones used TRBV06 genes more often: 8/27 versus 2/35 in controls.

Data came from immunoSEQ multiplex PCR; TCRdb stores just in-frame clones and leaves some out. The data contain roughly 21,000 clones, 70% to 85% of them singletons. Germline V gene sequence: CDR1 SEHNR, CDR2 FQNEAQ (reference sequence). CDR3 length: 15 residues. Trimming took 1 base from V and 4 from J, leaving 14 bases between them. As concerns this clone: Its cognate antigen is unknown.

This chain connects TRBV7-9 to TRBJ2-7, with D tentatively TRBD1 or TRBD2 (5 bases each). The source is a human donor in good health. The sample consisted of CD4+ T cells from blood buffy coats. The chain's CDR3 is CASSLGGPSYYEQYF. CDR3 in DNA: TGTGCCAGCAGCTTAGGGGGACCCTCGTATTACGAGCAGTACTTC. The full variable domain, with the rest looked up from reference TRBV7-9 and TRBJ2-7, is DTGVSQNPRHKITKRGQNVTFRCDPISEHNRLYWYRQTLGQGPEFLTYFQNEAQLEKSRLLSDRFSAERPKGSFSTLEIQRTEQGDSAMYLCASSLGGPSYYEQYFGPGTRLTVT.